The T cell receptor (beta chain) under discussion was sequenced for a study of cytomegalovirus exposure and HLA in healthy donors. Study results and limitations: Links to common viral pathogens appeared, in a later analysis, for several of the most significant clusters. CMV serostatus was the only immune exposure information that was available. A later examination showed that TCR association rates differed by HLA locus, with DRB1 most and HLA-C fewest.

The PCR was carried out with 60 Vbeta primers and 13 Jbeta primers. Profiled with immunoSEQ multiplex PCR; TCRdb holds only in-frame clones, not every one. In the table there are about 160,000 clones, 84% of which are singletons. About this clone: Its antigen is currently unknown.

Sequenced: PBMCs. This TCR was recovered from a man aged 25-45 years in good health and CMV-seronegative.

The CDR3: CASSFLAGGPMDTQYF. The DNA for the CDR3 is TGTGCCAGCAGCTTCTTGGCGGGGGGGCCAATGGATACGCAGTATTTT. The V gene is TRBV7-8, the J gene TRBJ2-3; TRBD2 matches at 9 bases. The CDR3 covers 16 residues. CDR1 SGHVS and CDR2 FQNEAQ come from the germline V gene. The V segment lost 3 bases and the J segment 6 bases; nucleotides outside the gene matches: 10. The whole variable domain, remainder taken from reference TRBV7-8 and TRBJ2-3, is GAGVSQSPRYKVAKRGQDVALRCDPISGHVSLFWYQQALGQGPEFLTYFQNEAQLDKSGLPSDRFFAERPEGSVSTLKIQRTQQEDSAVYLCASSFLAGGPMDTQYFGPGTRLTVL.